This entry lists 4 T cell receptor beta chains sequenced from one sample in a study of identical twins. TCRdb independently ran MiXCR on the 5' RACE reads; one entry per CDR3 protein. The sample lists nearly 900,000 distinct CDR3 sequences; about 12% were seen once. This sample also belongs to another study, concerning yellow fever vaccine responses in identical twins.

The specimen was PBMCs. Receptors were obtained from a woman aged 18-29 years in good health.

This clonotype was counted only a few times. The V call is TRBV15, the J call TRBJ2-2, with D maybe TRBD1 (7 bases). CDR1 is LNHNV and CDR2 is YYDKDF in the germline V gene (reference sequence). This CDR3 spans 15 amino acids. V dropped 3 bases and J dropped 5 bases, with 13 bases sitting between them. CDR3 sequence: CATSSDRAGTGELFF. In nucleotides, the CDR3 is TGTGCCACCAGCAGCGACAGGGCGGGGACCGGGGAGCTGTTTTTT.

This chain uses TRBV4-2 with TRBJ2-2; 9 bases map to TRBD2. With V trimmed by 4 bases and J by 7 bases, 7 bases remained unmatched. This CDR3 has 15 amino acids. CDR1 and CDR2 from the germline V gene are LGHNA and YNFKEQ. In nucleotides, the CDR3 is TGTGCCAGCAGCCCCACGACTAGCGGAAACGGGGAGCTGTTTTTT. As protein: CASSPTTSGNGELFF.

This clonotype was counted many times. J is TRBJ1-5 and V is TRBV4-1, with D possibly TRBD1 on 6 matching bases. V was shortened by 1 base and J by 9 bases, with 13 bases between the two germline ends. The CDR3 runs to 14 residues. Germline V gives CDR1 MGHRA, CDR2 YSYEKL. The CDR3 DNA reads as TGCGCCAGCAGCCAAGGCGGGGGGCTTCGGCCCCAGCATTTT. This codes for CASSQGGGLRPQHF.

This clonotype was found a few times. This chain connects TRBV7-9 to TRBJ2-1, with a possible D match to TRBD1 (5 bases). V was trimmed by 0 bases and J by 8 bases, leaving 11 bases between them. The CDR3 extends over 14 amino acids. Looked up from germline, CDR1 is SEHNR and CDR2 is FQNEAQ (reference sequence). The DNA of the CDR3 is TGTGCCAGCAGCTTAGCGCAGGGCCAGGATGAGCAGTTCTTC. Translation: CASSLAQGQDEQFF.